These 28 T cell receptor beta chains came from one sample sequenced in a study of blood T cell repertoires in COVID-19. Assay: immunoSEQ multiplex PCR; the TCRdb copy retains only in-frame clones and omits some. The sample consists of 100,000 to 120,000 clones, about 79% of them appearing once. Sequencing was performed on peripheral blood. The receptor source for this set is a woman older than 75 with active or convalescent COVID-19.

This rearrangement joins TRBV24-1 to TRBJ2-3; 8 bases fit TRBD2. CDR1 and CDR2 from the germline V gene are KGHDR and SFDVKD. V lost 9 bases and J lost 4; bases outside the gene matches: 5. CDR3 length: 13 residues. The CDR3 is CATGSGAPDTQYF. The CDR3 DNA follows: TGTGCCACCGGTAGCGGGGCTCCAGATACGCAGTATTTT.

The chain employs TRBV3-1 (or the pseudogene TRBV3-2) and TRBJ2-4; possibly TRBD2 for D (6 bases). Trimming took off 1 base at V and 4 bases at J, with 8 bases between the two ends. The length of the CDR3 is 14 residues. From germline, CDR1 is LGHDT and CDR2 YNNKEL (reference sequence). The CDR3 region is CASSQGRGKNIQYF. For the CDR3, the DNA is TGTGCCAGCAGCCAAGGGAGGGGTAAAAACATTCAGTACTTC.

V gene TRBV7-2 combines with J gene TRBJ1-2; 10 positions agree with TRBD1. The V gene's germline CDR1 is SGHTA and CDR2 FQGNSA. The CDR3 length is 15 residues. Trimming cost V 4 bases and J 7 bases; bases outside gene matches: 9. The CDR3 bases are TGTGCCAGCAGCTCGAAGACAGGGGGCCTTGGTGGCTACACCTTC. It encodes CASSSKTGGLGGYTF.

The chain joins TRBV2 to TRBJ2-7; 8 bases line up with TRBD2. Looked up from germline, CDR1 is SNHLY and CDR2 is FYNNEI. V dropped 4 bases and J dropped 3; count of bases not matched to a gene: 8. The CDR3 has 15 residues. The CDR3 DNA reads TGTGCCAGCAGTGCCCTCTTTAGCGGGGTCTACGAGCAGTACTTC. Its translation is CASSALFSGVYEQYF.

The rearrangement links TRBV20-1 to TRBJ1-1, with D uncertain. The CDR3 sequence is 13 residues long. Germline loops: CDR1 DFQATT, CDR2 SNEGSKA (reference sequence). Trimming pared 3 bases from V and 2 bases from J, leaving 10 bases between. CDR3 in amino acids: CSASLHSNTEAFF. The CDR3 nucleotides are TGCAGTGCTAGTCTGCACAGTAACACTGAAGCTTTCTTT.

This chain joins TRBV10-3 and TRBJ2-1; D not certain. CDR1 and CDR2 from the germline V gene are ENHRY and SYGVKD. V gave up 4 bases and J gave up 0 bases, with 13 bases separating them. The CDR3 is 16 amino acids. The CDR3 coding sequence is TGTGCCATCAGTGTAACCAGGCTAAGCTCCTACAATGAGCAGTTCTTC. Protein: CAISVTRLSSYNEQFF.

The V and J genes are TRBV7-9 and TRBJ1-4; D gene uncertain. Germline CDR1 SEHNR, CDR2 FQNEAQ (reference sequence). V was shortened by 3 bases and J by 7 bases, with 12 bases between the two germline ends. The CDR3 is 14 residues long. As DNA, the CDR3 is TGTGCCAGCAGCTTGGGGAGGGAGGGTGAAAAACTGTTTTTT. Protein product: CASSLGREGEKLFF.

The chain combines TRBV7-6 with TRBJ2-5; 9 nucleotides agree with TRBD1. The junction had 7 bases not matched to a gene; V was cut back by 6 bases and J by 2 bases. The CDR3 runs to 15 residues. CDR1 is SGHVS, CDR2 FNYEAQ, per germline. CDR3 coding DNA: TGTGCCAGCAGTCGTACAGGGGGCCGTCAAGAGACCCAGTACTTC. This encodes CASSRTGGRQETQYF.

The genes are TRBV29-1 and TRBJ2-7; 9 bases fit TRBD1. Germline-derived CDR1 and CDR2 are SQVTM and ANQGSEA. There are 12 residues in the CDR3. V gave up 8 bases and J gave up 6 bases; unmatched junction bases: 8. Written as DNA, the CDR3 is TGCAGCATCAGGACAGGGGCGAGCGAGCAGTACTTC. As protein: CSIRTGASEQYF.

This chain joins TRBV2 and TRBJ2-4; the D gene is possibly TRBD2 (6 bases). Germline assignment: CDR1 SNHLY and CDR2 FYNNEI. V was cut by 5 bases and J by 4 bases, with 12 bases left in between. The CDR3 is 14 amino acids. This CDR3 is CASSTPGVKNIQYF. In DNA form, the CDR3 reads TGTGCCAGCAGTACGCCGGGGGTTAAAAACATTCAGTACTTC.

CDR3 nucleotide sequence: TGTGCCACCAGCACCTTCAATCAGCCCCAGCATTTT. This codes for CATSTFNQPQHF. The V gene is TRBV15, the J gene TRBJ1-5, with no clear D. The CDR3 contains 12 residues. Trimming shortened V by 4 bases and J by 3 bases, and 4 bases separated the two germline ends. The germline gives CDR1 LNHNV, CDR2 YYDKDF (reference sequence).

This chain links TRBV5-1 with TRBJ2-3; 7 bases match TRBD1. CDR1 and CDR2 from the germline V gene are SGHRS and YFSETQ. There are 15 residues in the CDR3. The junction had 9 bases not matched to a gene; V was cut back by 4 bases and J by 4 bases. The CDR3 sequence is CASSPPQGSADTQYF. The CDR3 bases are TGCGCCAGCAGCCCACCACAGGGGAGTGCAGATACGCAGTATTTT.

This rearrangement joins TRBV29-1 to TRBJ2-3; unclear D gene. The CDR3 covers 12 residues. CDR1 is SQVTM and CDR2 is ANQGSEA in the germline V gene. V lost 5 bases and J lost 3, with 9 bases in between. This CDR3 is CSVFSETDTQYF. The DNA for the CDR3 is TGCAGCGTTTTCTCAGAAACAGATACGCAGTATTTT.

V is TRBV4-2 and J is TRBJ2-5; TRBD2 matches 9 bases. With V trimmed by 0 bases and J by 2 bases, 4 bases remained unmatched. Germline V gene sequence: CDR1 LGHNA, CDR2 YNFKEQ. The CDR3 loop spans 16 amino acids. In DNA form, the CDR3 reads TGTGCCAGCAGCCAAGATGGGACTAGCAGTCAAGAGACCCAGTACTTC. Translation gives CASSQDGTSSQETQYF.

The rearrangement links TRBV19 to TRBJ2-3; 12 bases are shared with TRBD2. V lost 9 bases and J lost 7; bases outside the gene matches: 5. The CDR3 is 13 amino acids. Per germline, CDR1 LNHDA and CDR2 SQIVND (reference sequence). The CDR3 DNA sequence: TGTGCCAGCCAGACTAGCGGGAGTTATACGCAGTATTTT. It translates to CASQTSGSYTQYF.

Of note for this clone: Germline is not matched at one junction end, which may reflect a read error. The V call is TRBV7-7, the J call TRBJ2-1; the match to TRBD2 covers 10 bases. The germline V gene has CDR1 SSHAT and CDR2 FNYEAQ (reference sequence). CDR3 size: 14 residues. The CDR3 here is CASSFLAGAAEQFF. In DNA form, the CDR3 reads TGTGCTAGCAGCTTCCTAGCGGGAGCGGCTGAGCAGTTCTTC.

This chain joins TRBV7-2 and TRBJ2-1, with D possibly matching TRBD2 (6 bases). CDR3 length: 15 residues. Trimming pared 1 base from V and 3 bases from J, leaving 10 bases between. Germline V lookup: CDR1 SGHTA, CDR2 FQGNSA. For the CDR3, the DNA is TGTGCCAGCAGCTTAGGTGGCGGGAACTACAATGAGCAGTTCTTC. It encodes CASSLGGGNYNEQFF.

The CDR3 bases are TGCAGCGTTGTTCGCGTCACAGATACGCAGTATTTT. Translating gives CSVVRVTDTQYF. The gene calls are TRBV29-1 and TRBJ2-3; no definite D call. The V end was cut by 4 bases, the J end by 2 bases, with 7 bases between. The germline CDR1 and CDR2 sequences are SQVTM and ANQGSEA. The CDR3 has 12 amino acids.

In this sample, this clone turned up many times. The chain links TRBV11-1 to TRBJ2-2; 8 nucleotides line up with TRBD2. In germline, CDR1 is SGHAT, CDR2 FQDESV (reference sequence). The length of the CDR3 is 18 residues. V lost 0 bases to trimming and J lost 3 bases; unmatched junction nucleotides: 9. CDR3 bases: TGTGCCAGCAGCTTAGCGCGTTCCGGGAGGGCTCACACCGGGGAGCTGTTTTTT. Its protein is CASSLARSGRAHTGELFF.

V and J are TRBV7-2 and TRBJ2-7; possible D gene TRBD2, 6 bases. This CDR3 spans 15 amino acids. Trimming took 5 bases from V and 2 from J, leaving 16 bases between them. Germline V gene lookup returns CDR1 SGHTA and CDR2 FQGNSA. The CDR3 nucleotides read TGTGCCAGCAGCCCACGACATGGAGGGCCCTACGAGCAGTACTTC. It is translated as CASSPRHGGPYEQYF.

The V gene is TRBV3-1 (or the pseudogene TRBV3-2), the J gene TRBJ2-5, with a tentative D call TRBD2 (5 bases). Trimming pared 1 base from V and 5 bases from J, leaving 17 bases between. Per the germline V gene, CDR1 is LGHDT and CDR2 is YNNKEL (reference sequence). CDR3 size: 16 residues. The CDR3 spells CASSQGMGVLGETQYF. The CDR3 bases are TGTGCCAGCAGCCAAGGAATGGGAGTTCTCGGGGAGACCCAGTACTTC.

The V and J genes are TRBV7-2 and TRBJ2-1, with 7 bases identical to TRBD2. Germline CDR1 is SGHTA and CDR2 is FQGNSA. The trim removed 1 base at V and 9 bases at J, leaving 12 bases unmatched. The CDR3 spans 16 residues. The CDR3 DNA reads TGTGCCAGCAGCTTAGAGGTGGGAGGGCCGCCCGGTGAGCAGTTCTTC. Protein: CASSLEVGGPPGEQFF. The whole variable domain, remainder taken from reference TRBV7-2 and TRBJ2-1, is GAGVSQSPSNKVTEKGKDVELRCDPISGHTALYWYRQSLGQGLEFLIYFQGNSAPDKSGLPSDRFSAERTGGSVSTLTIQRTQQEDSAVYLCASSLEVGGPPGEQFFGPGTRLTVL.

V and J are TRBV28 and TRBJ2-3, with 9 bases matching TRBD2. With V trimmed by 6 bases and J by 6 bases, 13 bases remained unmatched. Germline assignment: CDR1 MDHEN and CDR2 SYDVKM. The CDR3 is 16 amino acids. The CDR3 reads CASSPISLAGPDTQYF. The DNA of the CDR3 is TGTGCCAGCAGCCCGATTAGCCTAGCGGGACCGGATACGCAGTATTTT.

The chain employs TRBV25-1 and TRBJ2-1; D remains unclear. V was cut by 4 bases and J by 6 bases, with 16 bases left in between. CDR3 length: 15 amino acids. CDR1 is MGHDK, CDR2 SYGVNS, per germline. CDR3 coding DNA: TGTGCCAGCAGTGGCCGCCCGGAAGACTTCAATGAGCAGTTCTTC. Protein: CASSGRPEDFNEQFF.

This clone was observed a few times. The chain couples TRBV30 to TRBJ2-6; 8 nucleotides agree with TRBD2. Germline assignment: CDR1 GTSNPN and CDR2 SVGIG (reference sequence). V was clipped by 7 bases and J by 0 bases; unmatched bases: 11. This CDR3 is built from 17 residues. The CDR3 spells CALTGGDHNSGANVLTF. For the CDR3, the DNA is TGTGCCTTGACGGGGGGGGACCACAACTCTGGGGCCAACGTCCTGACTTTC.

The gene calls are TRBV9 and TRBJ2-3; 12 positions agree with TRBD1. The CDR3 length is 16 residues. In germline, CDR1 is SGDLS, CDR2 YYNGEE. Unmatched junction bases numbered 5, after V lost 1 base and J lost 5 bases. The CDR3, as DNA: TGTGCCAGCAGCGTATCGGGACAGGGGGCTGTAGATACGCAGTATTTT. Protein sequence: CASSVSGQGAVDTQYF.

With respect to this clone: Other nucleotide sequences from this sample produce the same CDR3. The rearrangement links TRBV29-1 to TRBJ1-2, with TRBD1 matching 12 bases. J gave up 4 bases and V 7 bases, and 1 base lay outside the gene matches. Germline CDR1 is SQVTM and CDR2 is ANQGSEA. CDR3 length: 12 residues. The DNA of the CDR3 is TGCAGCGGGGGACAGGGGGCCTATGGCTACACCTTC. Its protein is CSGGQGAYGYTF.

This clone was found a few times. This CDR3 reads CASSFQWRGLWKRGSYEQYF. CDR3 nucleotide sequence: TGTGCCAGCAGTTTCCAATGGCGGGGACTTTGGAAACGAGGTTCCTACGAGCAGTACTTC. J is TRBJ2-7 and V is TRBV28; TRBD2 is a possible D gene (6 bases). V lost 3 bases and J 1 base, leaving 28 bases between the germline ends. The CDR3 extends over 20 amino acids. Germline values: CDR1 MDHEN, CDR2 SYDVKM. The full variable domain, in which reference TRBV28 and TRBJ2-7 provide the parts outside the CDR3, is DVKVTQSSRYLVKRTGEKVFLECVQDMDHENMFWYRQDPGLGLRLIYFSYDVKMKEKGDIPEGYSVSREKKERFSLILESASTNQTSMYLCASSFQWRGLWKRGSYEQYFGPGTRLTVT.